The present T cell receptor (beta chain) was sequenced within a study of long-term antiretroviral therapy in people with HIV. The immunoSEQ assay was v3.0, run at survey level. The protocol was immunoSEQ multiplex PCR, while the TCRdb copy is restricted to in-frame clones and leaves out a portion. The table shows 25,000 to 30,000 clones, with roughly 88% occurring only once. Broader study findings: The data indicate that diversity increased after ART but remained below transplant donor controls.

Note on this clone: As yet, its antigen is unknown.

This CDR3 is built from 15 residues. Trimming removed 11 bases from V and 5 bases from J; junction bases left unmatched: 8. The germline V gene encodes CDR1 ENHRY and CDR2 SYGVKD. V gene TRBV10-3 combines with J gene TRBJ2-1; 14 bases fit TRBD2. This TCR derives from a woman aged 18-30 years with HIV. Sequencing used unsorted PBMCs, obtained 0.5 years after starting antiretroviral therapy. The chain's CDR3 is CASRPGLAGDNEQFF. The CDR3 nucleotides are TGTGCCTCGCGTCCGGGACTAGCGGGAGACAATGAGCAGTTCTTC.